The 32 T cell receptor beta chains below all came from one sample that was sequenced in a study of CXCR3-negative and CXCR3-positive naive CD8 T cells (dated by TCRdb to the late 2010s). These TCRs are of unknown antigen specificity. Overall results and qualifications from the work: TRB CDR3s from CXCR3-positive naive cells showed higher hydrophobicity (lower Kidera factor 4), lower energy, and higher strength and volume indices than CXCR3-negative naive cells.

Data came from a NextSeq 550. The Human TCR Profiling Kit (MiLaboratory) was used to make UMI-labeled 5' RACE TRB cDNA libraries. Each CDR3 protein sequence appears as one entry after TCRdb reprocessed the reads, and no DNA is included. The sample table includes around 84,000 distinct CDR3 sequences. The ten most abundant clones make up roughly 0.8% of the sample. The material sequenced was naive CXCR3+ CD8+ T cells from blood. Explained via the paper, the cell subset or site label denotes: CD45RO-CCR7+CD27+CD95- naive CD8+ T cells expressing CXCR3 (TNR3+). The receptors come from a human donor in good health. Some clones in this sample may be carry-over from other donors' samples.

This sequence joins TRBV10-3 and TRBJ2-1; as DNA is missing, the TRBD2 call by TCRdb cannot be tested. The germline V gene encodes CDR1 ENHRY and CDR2 SYGVKD. This CDR3 has 16 amino acids. The CDR3 reads CAISESLREDYSEQFF.

This chain uses TRBV5-1 with TRBJ1-5. The CDR3 has 14 amino acids. The germline V gene has CDR1 SGHRS and CDR2 YFSETQ. The CDR3 sequence is CASSLEQGLEPQHF. The complete variable domain, with remaining parts taken from reference TRBV5-1 and TRBJ1-5, reads KAGVTQTPRYLIKTRGQQVTLSCSPISGHRSVSWYQQTPGQGLQFLFEYFSETQRNKGNFPGRFSGRQFSNSRSEMNVSTLELGDSALYLCASSLEQGLEPQHFGDGTRLSIL.

The chain has TRBV6-5 and TRBJ1-1. The CDR3 contains 13 residues. Germline CDR1 is MNHEY and CDR2 is SVGAGI. The CDR3 protein is CASSYGPATEAFF.

The genes are TRBV28 and TRBJ2-1; no DNA is available, so the TRBD2 call from TCRdb remains unchecked. This CDR3 spans 15 amino acids. Germline CDR1 reads MDHEN; CDR2 reads SYDVKM. The CDR3 region is CASSSPGLRSDEQFF.

The chain recombines TRBV28 with TRBJ2-7; as DNA is missing, the TRBD2 call by TCRdb cannot be tested. The CDR3 is 14 amino acids. Germline V CDR1 and CDR2: MDHEN, SYDVKM. The CDR3 loop is CASSLGLAAYEQYF.

The chain uses TRBV29-1 and TRBJ2-1. Germline lookup yields CDR1 SQVTM and CDR2 ANQGSEA. The CDR3 consists of 13 residues. CDR3 residues: CSASLSSYNEQFF.

The chain recombines TRBV7-8 with TRBJ1-5; no DNA is available, so the TRBD1 call from TCRdb remains unchecked. The germline V gene has CDR1 SGHVS and CDR2 FQNEAQ. The CDR3 covers 14 residues. The CDR3 spells CASSLARGNQPRHF. The full variable domain, rest sourced from reference TRBV7-8 and TRBJ1-5, is GAGVSQSPRYKVAKRGQDVALRCDPISGHVSLFWYQQALGQGPEFLTYFQNEAQLDKSGLPSDRFFAERPEGSVSTLKIQRTQQEDSAVYLCASSLARGNQPRHFGDGTRLSIL.

The rearrangement joins TRBV29-1 to TRBJ2-3; TCRdb calls TRBD2, which cannot be checked without DNA. The germline V gene encodes CDR1 SQVTM and CDR2 ANQGSEA. This CDR3 comprises 13 residues. CDR3: CSGYGGATDTQYF.

This chain joins TRBV7-2 and TRBJ1-5; TCRdb picks TRBD1, but there is no DNA to check that call. In germline, CDR1 is SGHTA, CDR2 FQGNSA. This CDR3 has 15 residues. This CDR3 reads CASTPEVGTHQPQHF. Full variable domain (outside the CDR3, taken from reference TRBV7-2 and TRBJ1-5): GAGVSQSPSNKVTEKGKDVELRCDPISGHTALYWYRQSLGQGLEFLIYFQGNSAPDKSGLPSDRFSAERTGGSVSTLTIQRTQQEDSAVYLCASTPEVGTHQPQHFGDGTRLSIL.

V and J are TRBV29-1 and TRBJ2-7; the TCRdb call, TRBD1, lacks DNA for checking. The CDR3 consists of 13 residues. The germline CDR1 and CDR2 sequences are SQVTM and ANQGSEA. The CDR3 spells CSVSGGGSYEQYF.

This chain joins TRBV21-1 and TRBJ1-5; TCRdb selects TRBD1, and the lack of DNA leaves this call unchecked. TRBV21-1 has pseudogene status. This CDR3 spans 14 amino acids. CDR3: CASSSRRAEGPQHF.

J is TRBJ2-7 and V is TRBV29-1; with no DNA, the TCRdb D assignment of TRBD1 cannot be verified. Germline V lookup: CDR1 SQVTM, CDR2 ANQGSEA. CDR3 length: 15 amino acids. The CDR3 sequence: CSVFFTGTGTDEQYF.

The chain employs TRBV27 and TRBJ2-7; TCRdb indicates TRBD1, and absent DNA this call remains unverified. CDR1 is MNHEY, CDR2 SMNVEV, per germline (reference sequence). The CDR3 consists of 12 residues. CDR3 sequence: CASSFGGNEQYF.

The genes are TRBV28 and TRBJ2-7. There are 14 residues in the CDR3. The V gene's germline CDR1 is MDHEN and CDR2 SYDVKM. CDR3 sequence reads: CASSFRQDPYEQYF.

The genes are TRBV5-1 and TRBJ1-1; TCRdb's assignment of TRBD1 cannot be checked, as there is no DNA. Germline CDR1 SGHRS, CDR2 YFSETQ. CDR3 size: 15 residues. The CDR3 reads CASSMGAGLNTEAFF.

V is TRBV28 and J is TRBJ1-3; TCRdb names TRBD1, which stays unverified in the absence of DNA. The CDR3 totals 11 residues. Germline CDR1 and CDR2: MDHEN and SYDVKM. The CDR3 protein is CASSRQGTIYF.

The rearrangement uses TRBV10-3 and TRBJ2-1; lacking DNA, the TRBD1 call made by TCRdb goes unchecked. This CDR3 is built from 16 residues. The V gene's germline CDR1 is ENHRY and CDR2 SYGVKD. CDR3 sequence: CAISLTWGGQYNEQFF.

CDR3 protein: CAAAKTTSRYGYTF. The rearrangement links TRBV21-1 to TRBJ1-2. TRBV21-1 constitutes a pseudogene. There are 14 residues in the CDR3.

The chain employs TRBV6-4 and TRBJ2-1; there is no DNA to check the TCRdb D call of TRBD1. CDR1 is MRHNA and CDR2 is SNTAGT in the germline V gene. The CDR3 is 15 residues long. CDR3 loop: CASSEEGGQVNEQFF.

The chain recombines TRBV29-1 with TRBJ2-3; TCRdb's D call, TRBD1, is unchecked because there is no DNA. From germline, CDR1 is SQVTM and CDR2 ANQGSEA. The length of the CDR3 is 15 residues. CDR3 sequence: CSVEGGAGLPNTQYF.

This chain joins TRBV28 and TRBJ2-7. Germline lookup yields CDR1 MDHEN and CDR2 SYDVKM. The CDR3 sequence is 11 residues long. This CDR3 reads CASSNSYEQYF.

The chain is built from TRBV12-3 or TRBV12-4 and TRBJ1-6. The CDR3 has 14 residues. The CDR3 sequence is CASSFGGMASPLHF.

This sequence joins TRBV15 and TRBJ1-1; as DNA is missing, the TRBD1 call by TCRdb cannot be tested. The CDR3 is made up of 15 amino acids. The germline gives CDR1 LNHNV, CDR2 YYDKDF (reference sequence). CDR3: CATSRGDRGNTEAFF.

The rearrangement links TRBV7-2 to TRBJ2-5; TCRdb returns TRBD1, unconfirmable since there is no DNA. In germline, CDR1 is SGHTA, CDR2 FQGNSA. This CDR3 has 16 residues. The CDR3 protein is CASSLVGGHGVETQYF.

CDR3 protein: CASSLGWGTEQYF. The chain is built from TRBV27 and TRBJ2-7; TCRdb's assignment of TRBD1 cannot be checked, as there is no DNA. This CDR3 has 13 residues. Germline V lookup: CDR1 MNHEY, CDR2 SMNVEV (reference sequence).

The rearrangement uses TRBV7-6 and TRBJ2-7; the TRBD1 assignment by TCRdb is unverifiable without DNA. This CDR3 spans 14 amino acids. CDR1 SGHVS and CDR2 FNYEAQ come from the germline V gene. CDR3 sequence: CASSSTGGNYEQYF.

The genes are TRBV3-1 and TRBJ2-1; TCRdb proposes TRBD2, but this gene call is untestable without DNA. The CDR3 has 16 residues. Germline V gives CDR1 LGHDT, CDR2 YNNKEL (reference sequence). The CDR3 loop is CASSQLAGGLYNEQFF.

This rearrangement joins TRBV3-1 to TRBJ2-7. The CDR3 loop spans 15 amino acids. Germline V gene lookup returns CDR1 LGHDT and CDR2 YNNKEL (reference sequence). The CDR3: CASSQGYGEVYEQYF.

This chain links TRBV20-1 with TRBJ2-5; the TCRdb call, TRBD2, lacks DNA for checking. The CDR3 is 16 amino acids. The V gene's germline CDR1 is DFQATT and CDR2 SNEGSKA (reference sequence). CDR3 amino acids: CSAREELAGLRETQYF.

The CDR3 loop is CASSLSGSSAEQYF. The V call is TRBV7-8, the J call TRBJ2-7. Germline CDR1 reads SGHVS; CDR2 reads FQNEAQ. This CDR3 spans 14 amino acids.

This sequence joins TRBV5-1 and TRBJ2-7. CDR3 length: 15 residues. Germline values: CDR1 SGHRS, CDR2 YFSETQ. Here the CDR3 reads CASSLERGSAYEQYF.

The chain links TRBV20-1 to TRBJ2-1; the TRBD2 assignment by TCRdb is unverifiable without DNA. The CDR3 is 14 residues long. Looked up from germline, CDR1 is DFQATT and CDR2 is SNEGSKA (reference sequence). This CDR3 is CSAPQRGVFSEQFF.